These 27 T cell receptor beta chains were sequenced from one sample in a study of blood T cell repertoires in COVID-19. Profiling relied on immunoSEQ multiplex PCR, and the TCRdb table lists in-frame clones only, not all of them. Here the sample spans some 87,000 clones, about 80% being singletons. The sample consisted of peripheral blood. The source of these receptors is a human donor in a cohort sampled during active COVID-19.

A note on this clone: A junction boundary mismatches the germline segment, possibly from a read error. The V call is TRBV28, the J call TRBJ2-4, with D perhaps matching TRBD1 (6 bases). The CDR3 consists of 13 residues. Germline V gene sequence: CDR1 MDHEN, CDR2 SYDVKM. Written as DNA, the CDR3 is TGTGCCAGCAGGAGCCCTCTTGGACAGTCTTCAAACTTC. It codes for CASRSPLGQSSNF.

This chain connects TRBV20-1 to TRBJ2-2, with 12 bases matching TRBD2. Germline V gene sequence: CDR1 DFQATT, CDR2 SNEGSKA (reference sequence). Trimming cost V 3 bases and J 5 bases; bases outside gene matches: 7. The CDR3 is made up of 16 amino acids. The CDR3 coding sequence is TGCAGTGCTAGTAGGCTAGCGGGAGGGCAAACCGGGGAGCTGTTTTTT. It specifies CSASRLAGGQTGELFF.

This clone was observed a handful of times. This chain connects TRBV7-3 to TRBJ2-3; TRBD2 aligns across 16 bases. Looked up from germline, CDR1 is SGHTA and CDR2 is FQGTGA. The J segment lost 10 bases and the V segment lost 5 bases, leaving 9 bases of the junction unmatched. CDR3 size: 16 residues. The DNA of the CDR3 is TGTGCCAGCAGCCCAGGGACTAGCGGGGGGGAGGTGCCGCAGTATTTT. This codes for CASSPGTSGGEVPQYF. Supplemented by reference TRBV7-3 and TRBJ2-3, the full variable domain reads GAGVSQTPSNKVTEKGKYVELRCDPISGHTALYWYRQSLGQGPEFLIYFQGTGAADDSGLPNDRFFAVRPEGSVSTLKIQRTERGDSAVYLCASSPGTSGGEVPQYFGPGTRLTVL.

V gene TRBV6-6 combines with J gene TRBJ2-1; TRBD2 matches at 10 bases. Per germline, CDR1 MNHNY and CDR2 SVGAGI (reference sequence). Trimming took 2 bases from V and 4 from J; bases not matched to a gene: 2. The CDR3 length is 15 residues. In DNA form, the CDR3 reads TGTGCCAGCAGTTACAATAGCGGGAGGTACAATGAGCAGTTCTTC. Its protein is CASSYNSGRYNEQFF.

The chain is built from TRBV6-6 and TRBJ1-2; 10 bases map to TRBD1. This CDR3 spans 18 amino acids. The germline gives CDR1 MNHNY, CDR2 SVGAGI (reference sequence). Trimming took 5 bases from V and 0 from J; bases not matched to a gene: 12. The CDR3 loop is CASSLRDRGSLANYGYTF. DNA of the CDR3: TGTGCCAGCAGTCTCCGGGACAGGGGCTCCTTAGCTAACTATGGCTACACCTTC.

DNA of the CDR3: TGTGCCAGCACCCGACAGGGGGTCGATGGCTACACCTTC. Its translation is CASTRQGVDGYTF. V and J are TRBV6-5 and TRBJ1-2; 9 nucleotides agree with TRBD1. Germline CDR1 MNHEY, CDR2 SVGAGI. After removal of 7 bases from V and 6 bases from J, the junction contained 6 bases not matched to a gene. The CDR3 runs to 13 residues.

The chain is built from TRBV29-1 and TRBJ1-1, with 7 bases identical to TRBD1. After removal of 3 bases from V and 0 bases from J, the junction contained 7 bases not matched to a gene. There are 15 residues in the CDR3. From germline, CDR1 is SQVTM and CDR2 ANQGSEA. Written as DNA, the CDR3 is TGCAGCGTTGAGAGGGACAGAGCATTGAACACTGAAGCTTTCTTT. Its translation is CSVERDRALNTEAFF.

This chain joins TRBV5-1 and TRBJ2-6; 12 nucleotides align to TRBD1. Germline V gene data show CDR1 as SGHRS and CDR2 as YFSETQ. The CDR3 is 19 amino acids. Trimming at V came to 0 bases and at J to 1 base, leaving 5 bases not matched to a gene. In DNA form, the CDR3 reads TGCGCCAGCAGCTTGGCCAGGGGACAGGGGGCTTCTGGGGCCAACGTCCTGACTTTC. This sequence encodes CASSLARGQGASGANVLTF. Using reference TRBV5-1 and TRBJ2-6 for the parts outside the CDR3, the full variable domain is KAGVTQTPRYLIKTRGQQVTLSCSPISGHRSVSWYQQTPGQGLQFLFEYFSETQRNKGNFPGRFSGRQFSNSRSEMNVSTLELGDSALYLCASSLARGQGASGANVLTFGAGSRLTVL.

The J gene is TRBJ1-1, the V gene TRBV6-5; a possible D gene is TRBD1 (5 bases). Trimming removed 0 bases at V and 5 bases at J, with 13 bases between. Germline loops: CDR1 MNHEY, CDR2 SVGAGI. This CDR3 has 15 amino acids. Here the CDR3 DNA reads TGTGCCAGCAGTTACTCGTTGGGGCGCGGAACTGAAGCTTTCTTT. Translation gives CASSYSLGRGTEAFF.

J is TRBJ2-1 and V is TRBV4-1; the D gene is possibly TRBD2 (5 bases). Between the trimmed V and J ends, which lost 2 bases and 8 bases, there was a span of 13 bases. Germline values: CDR1 MGHRA, CDR2 YSYEKL. The CDR3 loop spans 14 amino acids. This chain's CDR3 is CASSQYAEDHEQFF. The CDR3 region has the DNA TGCGCCAGCAGCCAATACGCGGAGGACCATGAGCAGTTCTTC.

The V call is TRBV6-4, the J call TRBJ1-5; 7 bases match TRBD1. The CDR3 runs 13 residues. CDR1 and CDR2 from the germline V gene are MRHNA and SNTAGT. The V and J ends lost 6 bases and 4 bases, in that order; junction bases with no gene match: 3. The CDR3 nucleotides read TGTGCCAGCAGAAGACAGGGAAATCAGCCCCAGCATTTT. This encodes CASRRQGNQPQHF.

CDR3 sequence reads: CASRELGGWNTEAFF. CDR3 coding DNA: TGTGCCAGTAGAGAACTAGGGGGCTGGAACACTGAAGCTTTCTTT. This sequence joins TRBV19 and TRBJ1-1, with TRBD1 matching over 7 bases. The CDR3 is 15 residues long. V lost 6 bases and J lost 1; bases outside the gene matches: 8. Germline CDR1 and CDR2: LNHDA and SQIVND (reference sequence).

V gene TRBV29-1 combines with J gene TRBJ2-1; 13 positions match TRBD2. V was clipped by 4 bases and J by 7 bases; unmatched bases: 7. Germline V gives CDR1 SQVTM, CDR2 ANQGSEA. CDR3 length: 15 amino acids. In DNA form, the CDR3 reads TGCAGCGTTGCTTGGACTAGCGGGAGAGATAATGAGCAGTTCTTC. Its protein is CSVAWTSGRDNEQFF.

This clone appeared a single time. The CDR3 DNA reads as TGTGCCAGCAGCACAGTGCCCAGTCAGGGGGCCAACGTCCTGACTTTC. It encodes CASSTVPSQGANVLTF. The rearrangement links TRBV5-5 to TRBJ2-6; the D is unclear. Germline CDR1 is SGHKS and CDR2 is YYEKEE (reference sequence). The V and J ends lost 4 bases and 4 bases respectively, with 15 bases between them. The CDR3 runs to 16 residues.

The V gene is TRBV20-1, the J gene TRBJ2-7; tentatively, D is TRBD1 (6 bases). V was pared by 3 bases and J by 8 bases, with 14 bases between. The CDR3 is made up of 12 amino acids. Germline V gives CDR1 DFQATT, CDR2 SNEGSKA (reference sequence). CDR3 DNA: TGCAGTGCTAGTTGGCAGGGGAATAAGCAGTACTTC. Protein product: CSASWQGNKQYF.

The chain uses TRBV28 and TRBJ1-2, with D possibly TRBD1 on 5 matching bases. The V and J ends lost 7 bases and 7 bases respectively, with 10 bases between them. Per germline, CDR1 MDHEN and CDR2 SYDVKM. CDR3 size: 11 residues. The CDR3 DNA sequence: TGTGCCAGCATTACCCAGGGTGGCTACACCTTC. Residues: CASITQGGYTF.

The J gene is TRBJ2-7, the V gene TRBV19; 9 nucleotides line up with TRBD1. Germline CDR1 and CDR2: LNHDA and SQIVND (reference sequence). V shed 5 bases, J shed 4 bases, and the junction held 6 bases outside the gene matches. The CDR3 extends over 14 amino acids. The CDR3 region has the DNA TGTGCCAGTAGTTACGCGGGACAGGGATACGAGCAGTACTTC. This translates into CASSYAGQGYEQYF.

This chain joins TRBV4-1 and TRBJ2-4; D is possibly TRBD2 (5 bases). Germline CDR1 MGHRA, CDR2 YSYEKL. Trimming took 4 bases from V and 4 from J, leaving 14 bases between them. The CDR3 spans 15 residues. CDR3 in amino acids: CASSPGVGSKNIQYF. CDR3 in DNA: TGCGCCAGCAGCCCCGGGGTGGGGAGTAAAAACATTCAGTACTTC.

The chain employs TRBV10-3 and TRBJ2-2; D may be TRBD2 (6 bases). CDR1 is ENHRY and CDR2 is SYGVKD in the germline V gene. The ends were cut back, 0 bases at V and 8 bases at J, with 10 bases in the middle. CDR3 size: 14 residues. The DNA of the CDR3 is TGTGCCATCAGTGAGTCGGCGGGGACGGGGGAGCTGTTTTTT. The encoded protein is CAISESAGTGELFF.

This clone was picked up a small number of times. The chain carries TRBV11-3 and TRBJ2-1; possible D gene TRBD2, 6 bases. The CDR3 consists of 16 residues. Trimming shortened V by 2 bases and J by 3 bases, and 14 bases separated the two germline ends. The germline CDR1 and CDR2 sequences are SGHNT and YENEEA. As DNA, the CDR3 is TGTGCCAGCAGCTTATCATCCAGCGGGCGCTACAATGAGCAGTTCTTC. Encoded protein: CASSLSSSGRYNEQFF.

The chain is built from TRBV5-1 and TRBJ2-1; 9 positions agree with TRBD2. This CDR3 has 14 amino acids. Trimming removed 2 bases from V and 9 bases from J; junction bases left unmatched: 6. The germline V gene encodes CDR1 SGHRS and CDR2 YFSETQ. The CDR3 nucleotides are TGCGCCAGCAGCTTAACCGGGACTAGCTTTGAGCAGTTCTTC. Amino acid sequence: CASSLTGTSFEQFF.

The table lists this clone with a few counts. This chain uses TRBV5-1 with TRBJ2-2, with D unclear. The CDR3 runs to 14 residues. Germline-derived CDR1 and CDR2 are SGHRS and YFSETQ. V shed 1 base and J shed 1 base, with 5 bases lying between them. The CDR3 bases are TGCGCCAGCAGCTTGTCAGGGAACACCGGGGAGCTGTTTTTT. Protein sequence: CASSLSGNTGELFF. Full variable domain (outside the CDR3, taken from reference TRBV5-1 and TRBJ2-2): KAGVTQTPRYLIKTRGQQVTLSCSPISGHRSVSWYQQTPGQGLQFLFEYFSETQRNKGNFPGRFSGRQFSNSRSEMNVSTLELGDSALYLCASSLSGNTGELFFGEGSRLTVL.

The CDR3 coding sequence is TGTGCCAGCAGCTCACAGGGTTGGAATAACTATGGCTACACCTTC. Translated: CASSSQGWNNYGYTF. V is TRBV5-6 and J is TRBJ1-2, with a weak D call TRBD1 (6 bases). Germline CDR1 is SGHDT and CDR2 is YYEEEE. V gave up 3 bases and J gave up 1 base, with 13 bases separating them. There are 15 residues in the CDR3.

In its sample, this clone was seen a few times. The chain employs TRBV18 and TRBJ1-2, with no clear D. Trimming shortened V by 3 bases and J by 8 bases, and 16 bases separated the two germline ends. Germline CDR1 is KGHSH and CDR2 is LQKENI. The CDR3 contains 14 residues. CDR3 amino acids: CASSPSDSSGGYTF. For the CDR3, the DNA is TGTGCCAGCTCACCGTCGGACTCCTCGGGGGGCTACACCTTC.

The rearrangement joins TRBV7-8 to TRBJ1-5; D uncertain. This CDR3 comprises 12 residues. Germline V lookup: CDR1 SGHVS, CDR2 FQNEAQ. Trimming stripped 4 bases from V and 3 bases from J, with 4 bases between. The CDR3 region is CASSSFNQPQHF. The DNA for the CDR3 is TGTGCCAGCAGCTCATTCAATCAGCCCCAGCATTTT.

The chain is built from TRBV11-3 and TRBJ1-3, with 7 bases identical to TRBD1. The CDR3 is made up of 14 amino acids. V lost 5 bases, J lost 0 bases, and 1 base stayed unmatched. From germline, CDR1 is SGHNT and CDR2 YENEEA. The chain's CDR3 is CASSTGDSGNTIYF. The DNA of the CDR3 is TGTGCCAGCAGCACAGGGGACTCTGGAAACACCATATATTTT.

The CDR3: CASSDTGEQPQHF. The CDR3 DNA is TGTGCCAGCAGCGATACAGGAGAACAGCCCCAGCATTTT. The chain links TRBV5-4 to TRBJ1-5; D possibly corresponds to TRBD1 (5 bases). The germline CDR1 and CDR2 sequences are SGHNT and YYREEE (reference sequence). The CDR3 covers 13 residues. The V end was cut by 4 bases, the J end by 7 bases, with 12 bases between.